The rows below give T cell receptor beta chains drawn from one sample of a study of sequential checkpoint blockade in melanoma. Generated by immunoSEQ multiplex PCR, the TCRdb table keeps only in-frame clones and is missing some. The sample contains 13,000 or so clones, about 73% of which appear only once. The sample consisted of CD8+ T cells sorted from blood (inferred from file names), taken from a patient given nivolumab and ipilimumab in sequence. These receptors all come from a human donor with melanoma. CDR3s include the opening cysteine and the closing phenylalanine or tryptophan. Fields, in order: V gene, D gene, J gene, clone size, CDR3 DNA, CDR3 protein. D genes are given only for firm matches. Size values are once, few and many counts, or a class for expanded clones, and some rows have none.

>TRBV7-2|TRBD1|TRBJ1-5|NA
TGTGCCAGCAGCCTAAGGGGGACAGGGCTTAGCAATCAGCCCCAGCATTTT
CASSLRGTGLSNQPQHF
>TRBV27|NA|TRBJ1-6|NA
TGTGCCAGCAGTTTATCCAGGGGAAGCTCCTATAATTCACCCCTCCACTTT
CASSLSRGSSYNSPLHF
>TRBV6-1|TRBD1|TRBJ1-5|NA
TGTGCCAGCAGTGGAGACAGGGGGGACCATCAGCCCCAGCATTTT
CASSGDRGDHQPQHF
>TRBV13|TRBD2|TRBJ2-3|NA
TGTGCCAGCAGCAGTCCCCTAGCGGGAGTTCCAGATACGCAGTATTTT
CASSSPLAGVPDTQYF
>TRBV7-3|NA|TRBJ2-1|NA
TGTGCCAGCAGCAGGGGCCCCGGCAATGAGCAGTTCTTC
CASSRGPGNEQFF
>TRBV4-3|TRBD2|TRBJ2-2|NA
TGCGCCAGCAGCCAAGACACTAGCGGGATTTCCGGGGAGCTGTTTTTT
CASSQDTSGISGELFF
>TRBV13|TRBD2|TRBJ2-7|NA
TGTGCCAGTTTGGGGAGGGCCGGCGAGCAGTACTTC
CASLGRAGEQYF
>TRBV5-1|TRBD2|TRBJ2-7|NA
TGCGCCAGCAGCTTTAGCGGGGGCCTCTACGAGCAGTACTTC
CASSFSGGLYEQYF
>TRBV4-3|TRBD2|TRBJ2-7|NA
TGCGCCAGCAGCCAAGATCGCCTAGCGGGAAACTACGAGCAGTACTTC
CASSQDRLAGNYEQYF
>TRBV27|NA|TRBJ2-2|once
TGTGCCAGCAGTTTTTGGGAGACCGGGGAGCTGTTTTTT
CASSFWETGELFF
>TRBV10-3|TRBD2|TRBJ2-7|few
TGTGCCATCGATGACGGACTAGCGACTTCCTACGAGCAGTACTTC
CAIDDGLATSYEQYF
>TRBV7-9|NA|TRBJ1-1|NA
TGTGCCAGCAGCCCTTTCACCGGGAACACTGAAGCTTTCTTT
CASSPFTGNTEAFF
>TRBV19|NA|TRBJ1-3|NA
TGTGCCAGTAGTATAACTACTACCTCTGGAAACACCATATATTTT
CASSITTTSGNTIYF
>TRBV6-1|NA|TRBJ1-3|few
TGTGCCAGCAGTGAATTGGAGGGATCTGGAAACACCATATATTTT
CASSELEGSGNTIYF
>TRBV7-9|NA|TRBJ1-6|few
TGTGCCAGCAGCCACCTAAGACGGGATAAGAATTCACCCCTCCACTTT
CASSHLRRDKNSPLHF
>TRBV4-3|TRBD2|TRBJ2-7|NA
TGCGCCAGCAGCCTTTTCCTAGCGGGACCTATTACCTACGAGCAGTACTTC
CASSLFLAGPITYEQYF
>TRBV6-1|TRBD2|TRBJ2-5|NA
TGTGCCAGCAGTGAAGCGACTAGCGGTATCCAAGAGACCCAGTACTTC
CASSEATSGIQETQYF
>TRBV10-3|NA|TRBJ2-7|NA
TGTGCCATCAGTGAGCCCTCGGACAACTCCTACGAGCAGTACTTC
CAISEPSDNSYEQYF
>TRBV7-9|NA|TRBJ2-7|NA
TGTGCCAGCAGCTTAGGGACTTACGAGCAGTACTTC
CASSLGTYEQYF
>TRBV7-2|NA|TRBJ2-7|NA
TGTGCCAGCAGCCCAGGTCACGAGCAGTACTTC
CASSPGHEQYF
>TRBV19|TRBD1|TRBJ1-4|NA
TGTGCCAGTAGTAGGGGACAGGGGGCCTATAATGAAAAACTGTTTTTT
CASSRGQGAYNEKLFF
>TRBV2|TRBD2|TRBJ2-7|NA
TGTGCCAGCAGTGAACGGCTAGCGGGGACGTCCTACGAGCAGTACTTC
CASSERLAGTSYEQYF
>TRBV19|NA|TRBJ2-7|few
TGTGCCAGTAGTCCCCCAGGGTCAGGCTACTACGAGCAGTACTTC
CASSPPGSGYYEQYF
>TRBV9|NA|TRBJ2-1|NA
TGTGCCAGCAGCTTTCGGGACTCCACTTACTCCTCCTACAATGAGCAGTTCTTC
CASSFRDSTYSSYNEQFF
>TRBV6-5|NA|TRBJ1-1|NA
TGTGCCAGCAGTTACTTCGGGTCGAACACTGAAGCTTTCTTT
CASSYFGSNTEAFF
>TRBV4-1|NA|TRBJ2-1|medium-sized
TGCGCCAGCAGCCAAGATTTCCCTAGCCTCAACAATGAGCAGTTCTTC
CASSQDFPSLNNEQFF
>TRBV21-1|NA|TRBJ1-5|medium-sized
TGTGCCAGCAGCAAAGGAGGAAGCAATCAGCCCCAGCATTTT
CASSKGGSNQPQHF
>TRBV7-4|NA|TRBJ2-6|few
TGTGCCAGCAGCCAAGATGAAGGGGCTGGGGCCAACGTCCTGACTTTC
CASSQDEGAGANVLTF
>TRBV30|NA|TRBJ2-7|NA
TGTGCCTGTAAGGACAGCTCCTACGAGCAGTACTTC
CACKDSSYEQYF
>TRBV4-1|NA|TRBJ2-5|NA
TGCGCCAGCAGCCAAGCTGGGAGACGTGAGACCCAGTACTTC
CASSQAGRRETQYF
>TRBV27|NA|TRBJ1-2|NA
TGTGCCAGCAGTCCTAGACAGGCGACTAACTATGGCTACACCTTC
CASSPRQATNYGYTF
>TRBV7-9|NA|TRBJ1-1|NA
TGTGCCAGCAGCACCCCGGGAGGGGCTGAAGCTTTCTTT
CASSTPGGAEAFF
>TRBV13|TRBD2|TRBJ2-3|NA
TGTGCCAGCAGCTTAACTGGCGGGGGGTCAGGGTATTCTAGCACAGATACGCAGTATTTT
CASSLTGGGSGYSSTDTQYF
>TRBV19|TRBD1|TRBJ1-1|NA
TGTGCCAGTAGCCGAGACAGGGTTGAAGCTTTCTTT
CASSRDRVEAFF
>TRBV19|TRBD1|TRBJ2-5|NA
TGTGCCAGTAGTATGACCAGGGGGCAGAACCAAGAGACCCAGTACTTC
CASSMTRGQNQETQYF
>TRBV6-4|NA|TRBJ2-6|NA
TGTGCCAGCAGTGACGTATCCGGGTCCAACGTCCTGACTTTC
CASSDVSGSNVLTF
>TRBV9|NA|TRBJ2-2|NA
TGTGCCAGCAGCGTACACCAGGGGCCCGGGGAGCTGTTTTTT
CASSVHQGPGELFF
>TRBV29-1|TRBD2|TRBJ2-1|NA
TGCAGCGCCCTCGGGAGCGGGGGGGCCTACAATGAGCAGTTCTTC
CSALGSGGAYNEQFF
>TRBV9|NA|TRBJ2-5|NA
TGTGCCAGCAGCACTAGGGACTACCAAGAGACCCAGTACTTC
CASSTRDYQETQYF
>TRBV6-1|NA|TRBJ2-7|few
TGTGCCAGCAGTGAAGCCGACAGGACCTACGAGCAGTACTTC
CASSEADRTYEQYF
>TRBV29-1|TRBD2|TRBJ2-7|few
TGCAGCGTTCTAGCGGGATCGGGCTACGAGCAGTACTTC
CSVLAGSGYEQYF
>TRBV9|NA|TRBJ2-1|NA
TGTGCCAGCAGCGTTGGGGCGGGGATGGGCAATGAGCAGTTCTTC
CASSVGAGMGNEQFF
>TRBV15|TRBD1|TRBJ2-1|NA
TGTGCCACCAGCAGATCCGGGACAGGGGACAATGAGCAGTTCTTC
CATSRSGTGDNEQFF
>TRBV19|NA|TRBJ1-4|NA
TGTGCCAGTAGTCTTTCTATTGTCACAACTAATGAAAAACTGTTTTTT
CASSLSIVTTNEKLFF
>TRBV29-1|NA|TRBJ1-1|few
TGCAGCGTGACAGATATGAACACTGAAGCTTTCTTT
CSVTDMNTEAFF